What follows are 14 T cell receptor beta chains derived from one specimen sequenced in a study of blood T cell repertoires in COVID-19 (dated by TCRdb to between 2020 and 2021). Library preparation employed the immunoSEQ multiplex PCR assay. TCRdb provides this immuneACCESS table in a form limited to in-frame rearrangements. Some clones are lacking; in checked studies, under half of them reflect an unresolved V gene, and why the rest are absent is not known. Across this sample there are tens of thousands of clones, with about nine tenths seen only once. The leading ten clones occupy over 35% of the sample. Sequenced input: peripheral blood. These receptors were collected from a human donor in a cohort sampled during active COVID-19.

The chain links TRBV7-9 to TRBJ2-2, with TRBD1 identical over 8 bases. There are 15 residues in the CDR3. Losses at the gene ends were 3 bases for V and 0 bases for J; bases not matched to a gene: 0. Germline V gene sequence: CDR1 SEHNR, CDR2 FQNEAQ (reference sequence). The CDR3 region has the DNA TGTGCCAGCAGCTTGGGACAGGCGAACACCGGGGAGCTGTTTTTT. It is translated as CASSLGQANTGELFF.

The chain links TRBV11-3 to TRBJ2-7; TRBD2 matches at 10 bases. With 3 bases clipped from V and 5 bases from J, the junction kept 1 base outside the gene matches. The germline V gene has CDR1 SGHNT and CDR2 YENEEA. The CDR3 has 13 amino acids. CDR3: CASSLGLANEQYF. In nucleotides, the CDR3 is TGTGCCAGCAGCTTGGGACTAGCGAACGAGCAGTACTTC.

This chain uses TRBV6-2 or TRBV6-3 with TRBJ2-7; TRBD2 might be the D (5 bases). CDR3 length: 16 amino acids. Germline V gene sequence: CDR1 MNHEY, CDR2 SVGEGT. V lost 4 bases to trimming and J lost 0 bases, with 16 bases between them. The CDR3 region is CASSSALALYSYEQYF. CDR3 sequence (DNA): TGTGCCAGCAGTTCAGCGCTAGCCCTCTACTCCTACGAGCAGTACTTC.

The J gene is TRBJ2-1, the V gene TRBV7-6; 15 bases are a match to TRBD2. Germline V gives CDR1 SGHVS, CDR2 FNYEAQ. The CDR3 has 19 residues. The J segment lost 8 bases and the V segment lost 1 base, leaving 12 bases of the junction unmatched. Written as DNA, the CDR3 is TGTGCCAGCAGCTTAGAGGAGGGACTAGCGGGAGGAGGTTGGGATGAGCAGTTCTTC. Protein: CASSLEEGLAGGGWDEQFF.

The genes are TRBV3-1 (or the pseudogene TRBV3-2) and TRBJ2-1, with D perhaps matching TRBD1 (5 bases). Germline loops: CDR1 LGHDT, CDR2 YNNKEL (reference sequence). The CDR3 has 13 amino acids. Trimming took 3 bases from V and 11 from J, leaving 14 bases between them. CDR3 residues: CASSQPGFDKQFF. The CDR3 nucleotides read TGTGCCAGCAGCCAGCCAGGGTTCGATAAGCAGTTCTTC.

The chain has TRBV6-6 and TRBJ1-1; D gene ambiguous. This CDR3 has 12 residues. V was pared by 7 bases and J by 2 bases, with 8 bases between. Germline CDR1 MNHNY, CDR2 SVGAGI (reference sequence). The CDR3 loop is CASNSVNTEAFF. The CDR3 DNA sequence: TGTGCCAGCAACTCGGTTAACACTGAAGCTTTCTTT.

The V gene is TRBV19, the J gene TRBJ2-3; D not certain. The CDR3 has 14 amino acids. V dropped 3 bases and J dropped 5 bases, with 12 bases sitting between them. Germline V gene data show CDR1 as LNHDA and CDR2 as SQIVND (reference sequence). CDR3 amino acids: CASSIRQVGDTQYF. For the CDR3, the DNA is TGTGCCAGTAGTATTAGGCAGGTCGGAGATACGCAGTATTTT. Drawing the rest from reference TRBV19 and TRBJ2-3, the complete variable domain is DGGITQSPKYLFRKEGQNVTLSCEQNLNHDAMYWYRQDPGQGLRLIYYSQIVNDFQKGDIAEGYSVSREKKESFPLTVTSAQKNPTAFYLCASSIRQVGDTQYFGPGTRLTVL.

The rearrangement links TRBV19 to TRBJ1-5; perhaps TRBD1 as D (6 bases). Trimming cost V 4 bases and J 4 bases, with 11 bases left between them. The length of the CDR3 is 14 residues. Germline V gene lookup returns CDR1 LNHDA and CDR2 SQIVND (reference sequence). The CDR3 here is CASSTTTGNQPQHF. The DNA for the CDR3 is TGTGCCAGTAGTACCACCACAGGGAATCAGCCCCAGCATTTT.

The V call is TRBV7-3, the J call TRBJ1-2, with 7 bases that match TRBD1. Trimming took 0 bases from V and 3 from J; bases not matched to a gene: 7. This CDR3 comprises 16 residues. Germline loops: CDR1 SGHTA, CDR2 FQGTGA. In DNA form, the CDR3 reads TGTGCCAGCAGCTTAACAGGGGGCGTATCTGACTATGGCTACACCTTC. Translation: CASSLTGGVSDYGYTF.

The V gene is TRBV19, the J gene TRBJ1-5; no firm D call. Trimming left V 3 bases short and J 4 bases short, with 16 bases between. This CDR3 has 16 residues. Germline assignment: CDR1 LNHDA and CDR2 SQIVND (reference sequence). The DNA for the CDR3 is TGTGCCAGTAGTATTTCCAAGCCCTCGGGAAATCAGCCCCAGCATTTT. It specifies CASSISKPSGNQPQHF.

The chain combines TRBV4-1 with TRBJ1-3; D is uncertain. This CDR3 is 13 amino acids long. V shed 4 bases and J shed 4 bases, with 8 bases lying between them. CDR1 MGHRA and CDR2 YSYEKL come from the germline V gene. CDR3 nucleotide sequence: TGCGCCAGCAGCCTCGTTTTAGGAAACACCATATATTTT. This encodes CASSLVLGNTIYF.

The gene calls are TRBV27 and TRBJ2-1, with a possible D match to TRBD1 (6 bases). This CDR3 spans 17 amino acids. With 6 bases removed from V and 5 bases from J, the gap between germline ends came to 23 bases. Germline V lookup: CDR1 MNHEY, CDR2 SMNVEV (reference sequence). CDR3 sequence reads: CASSQGARTVDDNEQFF. The CDR3 bases are TGTGCCAGCAGCCAAGGAGCGAGGACAGTCGACGACAATGAGCAGTTCTTC.

The gene calls are TRBV3-1 (or the pseudogene TRBV3-2) and TRBJ1-4; D unresolved. The V and J ends lost 4 bases and 2 bases respectively, with 8 bases between them. The germline V gene encodes CDR1 LGHDT and CDR2 YNNKEL (reference sequence). The CDR3 runs to 14 residues. This CDR3 reads CASSPLRTNEKLFF. The CDR3 nucleotides read TGTGCCAGCAGCCCCCTGCGTACTAATGAAAAACTGTTTTTT.

The chain recombines TRBV5-1 with TRBJ2-1; 8 nucleotides line up with TRBD2. Germline assignment: CDR1 SGHRS and CDR2 YFSETQ. The J segment lost 3 bases and the V segment lost 2 bases, leaving 4 bases of the junction unmatched. The CDR3 is made up of 15 amino acids. CDR3: CASSFRLAGYNEQFF. The CDR3 nucleotides read TGCGCCAGCAGCTTTAGGCTAGCGGGCTACAATGAGCAGTTCTTC.